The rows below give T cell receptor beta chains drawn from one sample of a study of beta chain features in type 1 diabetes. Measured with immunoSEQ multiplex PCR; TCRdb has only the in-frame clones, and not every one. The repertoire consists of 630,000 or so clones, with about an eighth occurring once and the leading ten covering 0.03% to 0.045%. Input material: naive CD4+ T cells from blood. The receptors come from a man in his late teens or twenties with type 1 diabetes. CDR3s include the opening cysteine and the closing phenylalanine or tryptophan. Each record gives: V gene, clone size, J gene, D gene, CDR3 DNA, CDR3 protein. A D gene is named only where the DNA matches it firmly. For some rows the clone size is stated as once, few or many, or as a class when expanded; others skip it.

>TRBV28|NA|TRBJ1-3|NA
TGTGCCAGCGGATCTGGAAACACCATATATTTT
CASGSGNTIYF
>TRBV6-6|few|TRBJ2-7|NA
TGTGCCAGCAGTTACGAGTACGAGCAGTACTTC
CASSYEYEQYF
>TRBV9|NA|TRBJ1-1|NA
TGTGCCAGCAGCGTCGGGGACCTTCTCATGAACACTGAAGCTTTCTTT
CASSVGDLLMNTEAFF
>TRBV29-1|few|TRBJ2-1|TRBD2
TGCAGCGCCAGGCGGTCGACTAGCGCCGACGGTGAGCAGTTCTTC
CSARRSTSADGEQFF
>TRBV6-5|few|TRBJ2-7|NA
TGTGCCAGCAGTAGGGGGGCGGTACCGGGTGAGCAGTACTTC
CASSRGAVPGEQYF
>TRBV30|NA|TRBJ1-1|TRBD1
TGTGCCTCCCAACGCTCGACGACAGGGCCCACTGAAGCTTTCTTT
CASQRSTTGPTEAFF
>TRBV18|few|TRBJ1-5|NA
TGTGCCAGCTCACCGGAATATAGCAATCAGCCCCAGCATTTT
CASSPEYSNQPQHF
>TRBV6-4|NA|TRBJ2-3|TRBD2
TGTGCCATTACGAGCAGCGGGAGGCCCCAAGATACGCAGTATTTT
CAITSSGRPQDTQYF
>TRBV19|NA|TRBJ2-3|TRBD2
TGTGCCAGTAGTATTTTGCCCCTAGCGGGTCCCACAGATACGCAGTATTTT
CASSILPLAGPTDTQYF
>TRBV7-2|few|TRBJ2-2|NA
TGTGCCAGCAGCTTCGACGGATACACCGGGGAGCTGTTTTTT
CASSFDGYTGELFF
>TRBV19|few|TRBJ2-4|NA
TGTGCCAGTAGTTGGGAGGCGACAGCCAAAAACATTCAGTACTTC
CASSWEATAKNIQYF
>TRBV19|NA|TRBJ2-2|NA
TGTGCCAGTAGTACAGGTGGCGCCCCGGTCGGGGAGCTGTTTTTT
CASSTGGAPVGELFF
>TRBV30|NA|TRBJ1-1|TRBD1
TGTGCCTGGATGGAACAGGGGGTCACTGAAGCTTTCTTT
CAWMEQGVTEAFF
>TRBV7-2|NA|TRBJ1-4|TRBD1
TGTGCCAGCAGTTTAGACAGGGCTAATGAAAAACTGTTTTTT
CASSLDRANEKLFF
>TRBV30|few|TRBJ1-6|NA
TGTGCCTGGAGTGTAGCCCCGTATTCACCCCTCCACTTT
CAWSVAPYSPLHF
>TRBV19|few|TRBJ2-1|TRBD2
TGTGCCAGTAGTCCCGGCCCGACTAGCGGGGAACACAATGAGCAGTTCTTC
CASSPGPTSGEHNEQFF
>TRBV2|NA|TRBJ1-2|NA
TGTGCCAGCAGTGAGACACCAGGGTTTGGCTACACCTTC
CASSETPGFGYTF
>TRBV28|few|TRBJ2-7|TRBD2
TGTGCCAGCAGTCCCCCCCGGACTAGCGGGGGATACGAGCAGTACTTC
CASSPPRTSGGYEQYF
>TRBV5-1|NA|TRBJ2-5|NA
TGCGCCAGCAGCTTGAGGCTAGCCCGAGAGACCCAGTACTTC
CASSLRLARETQYF
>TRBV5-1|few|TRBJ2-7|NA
TGCGCCAGCAGCTTTGGAGCGACCGGGCAGGTCGACGAGCAGTACTTC
CASSFGATGQVDEQYF
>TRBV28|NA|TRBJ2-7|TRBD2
TGTGCCAGCAGTTCGGTGAGCGGGAGGGCCTTCGAGCAGTACTTC
CASSSVSGRAFEQYF
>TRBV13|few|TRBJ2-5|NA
TGTGCCAGCAGCTTATCGCGGGGCCCAGAGACCCAGTACTTC
CASSLSRGPETQYF
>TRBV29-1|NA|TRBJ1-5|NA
TGCAGCGTTCTGACCGAGGGCTATCAGCCCCAGCATTTT
CSVLTEGYQPQHF
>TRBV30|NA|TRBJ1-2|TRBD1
TGTGCCTGGAGTGTACGACAGGGCGGTGGCTACACCTTC
CAWSVRQGGGYTF
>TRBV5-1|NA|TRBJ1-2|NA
TGCGCCAGCTCGCCACAGGTCACGAACTATGGCTACACCTTC
CASSPQVTNYGYTF
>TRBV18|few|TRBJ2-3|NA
TGTGCCAGCTCACCCGGTAGCACAGATACGCAGTATTTT
CASSPGSTDTQYF
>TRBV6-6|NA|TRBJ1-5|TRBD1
TGTGCCAGCAGAGACAGGGGGATTCAGCCCCAGCATTTT
CASRDRGIQPQHF
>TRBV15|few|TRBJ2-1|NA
TGTGCCACTGCCGGGGGGCCCATCCGCGAGCAGTTCTTC
CATAGGPIREQFF
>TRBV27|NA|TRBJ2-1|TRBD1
TGTGCCAGCAGTTTACTCGAGGGAGTAGGGGGCGAGCAGTTCTTC
CASSLLEGVGGEQFF
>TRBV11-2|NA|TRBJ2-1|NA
TGTGCCAGCAGCTTAGCAAATGAGCAGTTCTTC
CASSLANEQFF
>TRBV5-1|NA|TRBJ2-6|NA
TGCGCCAGCAGCCCAGCGCCTACAGGGTTTGGGGCCAACGTCCTGACTTTC
CASSPAPTGFGANVLTF
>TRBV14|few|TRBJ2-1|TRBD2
TGTGCCAGCAGCCCCTGGACTAGTTTATACGATGAGCAGTTCTTC
CASSPWTSLYDEQFF
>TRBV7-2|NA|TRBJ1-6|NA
TGTGCCAGCAGCCCCGGATCCTATAATTCACCCCTCCACTTT
CASSPGSYNSPLHF
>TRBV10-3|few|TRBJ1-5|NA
TGTGCCATCAGTGACGGGGGTCAGCCCCAGCATTTT
CAISDGGQPQHF
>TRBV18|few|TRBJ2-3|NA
TGTGCCAGCTCCCCTAAAGCCGCTAGCACAGATACGCAGTATTTT
CASSPKAASTDTQYF
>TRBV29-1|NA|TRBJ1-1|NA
TGCAGCGCCCAACGACAGGTTGTGAACACTGAAGCTTTCTTT
CSAQRQVVNTEAFF
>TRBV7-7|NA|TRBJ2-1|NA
TGTGCTAGCAGCCCGGACAGTTTCAATGAGCAGTTCTTC
CASSPDSFNEQFF
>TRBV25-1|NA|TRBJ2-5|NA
TGTGCCAGCAGTGCCACCACACAGGACTCAGAGACCCAGTACTTC
CASSATTQDSETQYF
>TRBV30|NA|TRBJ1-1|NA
TGTGCCTGGAGTGGACGTGCTGAAGCTTTCTTT
CAWSGRAEAFF
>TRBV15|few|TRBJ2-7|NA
TGTGCCACCAGCCGAGACTATGGAAACGAGCAGTACTTC
CATSRDYGNEQYF
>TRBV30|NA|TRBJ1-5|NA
TGTGCCTGGAGTGTACGTGGGGTTGGGGGGGCCGGTCAGCCCCAGCATTTT
CAWSVRGVGGAGQPQHF
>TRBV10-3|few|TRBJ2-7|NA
TGTGCCATCAGTGAGTCGTTAACCACAGGAGTGGGTTACGAGCAGTACTTC
CAISESLTTGVGYEQYF
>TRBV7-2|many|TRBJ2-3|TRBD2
TGTGCCAGCAGCTTAGGCGGGAGGGATACGCAGTATTTT
CASSLGGRDTQYF
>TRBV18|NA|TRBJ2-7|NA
TGTGCCAGCTCACCACCTGGTTACGAGCAGTACTTC
CASSPPGYEQYF
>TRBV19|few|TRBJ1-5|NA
TGTGCCAGTAGAGGGCTTACGCAGCCCCAGCATTTT
CASRGLTQPQHF
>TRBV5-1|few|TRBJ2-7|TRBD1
TGCGCCAGCAGCGCGGGACAGGCTTGGGAGCAGTACTTC
CASSAGQAWEQYF
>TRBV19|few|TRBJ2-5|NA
TGTGCCAGTAGTATCGGGGAATTAGAGACCCAGTACTTC
CASSIGELETQYF
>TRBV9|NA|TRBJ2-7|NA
TGTGCCAGCAGCGTAGATCACGGGTCCTACGAGCAGTACTTC
CASSVDHGSYEQYF
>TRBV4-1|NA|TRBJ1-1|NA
TGCGCCAGCAGCCCGAGGACAGCCAACACTGAAGCTTTCTTT
CASSPRTANTEAFF
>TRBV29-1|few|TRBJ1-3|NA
TGCAGCGTTGCTGTTCGGACAGTTGGAAACACCATATATTTT
CSVAVRTVGNTIYF
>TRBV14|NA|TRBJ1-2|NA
TGTGCCAGCAGCCAAGGGCAGTTTTATGGCTACACCTTC
CASSQGQFYGYTF
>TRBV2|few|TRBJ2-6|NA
TGTGCCAGCACCAGGGGTTCCTCTGGGGCCAACGTCCTGACTTTC
CASTRGSSGANVLTF
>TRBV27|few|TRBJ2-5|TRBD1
TGTGCCAGCAGTTTGATGACAGGGGGCGTTGAGACCCAGTACTTC
CASSLMTGGVETQYF
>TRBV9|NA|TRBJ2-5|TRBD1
TGTGCCAGCAGCCCCACCGGGGCAGGGGGTATAGGGACCCAGTACTTC
CASSPTGAGGIGTQYF
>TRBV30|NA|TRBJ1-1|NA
TGTGCCTGGAGTGTAGTGCTGAACACTGAAGCTTTCTTT
CAWSVVLNTEAFF
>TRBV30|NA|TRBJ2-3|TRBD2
TGTGCCTGGCTCCGAGCGGGGGGGCGGACAGATACGCAGTATTTT
CAWLRAGGRTDTQYF
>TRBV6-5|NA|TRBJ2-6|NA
TGTGCCAGCAGTTACTCGATCTCGTCTGGGGCCAACGTCCTGACTTTC
CASSYSISSGANVLTF
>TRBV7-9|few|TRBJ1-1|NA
TGTGCCAGCAGCTTGCAGGGCCCTGAAGCTTTCTTT
CASSLQGPEAFF
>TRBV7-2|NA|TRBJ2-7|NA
TGTGCCAGCAGCCGTGGACACTACGAGCAGTACTTC
CASSRGHYEQYF